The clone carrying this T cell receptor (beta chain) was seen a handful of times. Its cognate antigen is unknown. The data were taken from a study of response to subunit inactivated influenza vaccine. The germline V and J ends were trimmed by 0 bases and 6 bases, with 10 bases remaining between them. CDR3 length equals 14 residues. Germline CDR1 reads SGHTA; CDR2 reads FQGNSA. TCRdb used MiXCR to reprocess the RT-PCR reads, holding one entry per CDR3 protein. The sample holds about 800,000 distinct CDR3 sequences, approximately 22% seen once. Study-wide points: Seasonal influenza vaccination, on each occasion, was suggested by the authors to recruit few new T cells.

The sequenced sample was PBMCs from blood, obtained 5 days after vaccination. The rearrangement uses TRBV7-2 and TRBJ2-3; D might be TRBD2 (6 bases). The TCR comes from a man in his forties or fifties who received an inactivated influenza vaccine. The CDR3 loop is CASSLAWTIDTQYF. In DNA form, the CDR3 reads TGTGCCAGCAGCTTAGCGTGGACTATCGATACGCAGTATTTT.